This T cell receptor (beta chain) was obtained from a study of OX40 agonist ivuxolimab in advanced cancers. About the study: Past anti-PD-1, anti-PD-L1 or anti-CTLA-4 therapy was accepted, and roughly 40% had received some. General study results and limits: Both blood CD4+ and CD8+ T cells showed clonal growth by week 6 at 0.1 to 3.0 mg/kg. More expanded clones were found, on average, in CD8+ than in CD4+ T cells.

This CDR3 is 14 amino acids long. Germline trimming cut 3 bases from V and 4 bases from J; bases unmatched to any gene: 6. Germline lookup yields CDR1 SGDLS and CDR2 YYNGEE. Details on this clone: What it recognizes is unknown.

The protocol was immunoSEQ multiplex PCR, while the TCRdb copy is restricted to in-frame clones and leaves out a portion. Among tens of thousands of clones listed, under 95% were seen once. The receptor's source is an adult with an advanced solid tumor such as melanoma, head and neck, liver or kidney cancer. V usage is TRBV9 and J usage is TRBJ1-1; TRBD1 aligns across 7 bases. The material sequenced was CD4+ or CD8+ T cells sorted from blood, taken in a trial of the OX40 agonist ivuxolimab. CDR3 nucleotide sequence: TGTGCCAGCAGCGGATACAGGGGTGGCACTGAAGCTTTCTTT. Translation gives CASSGYRGGTEAFF.